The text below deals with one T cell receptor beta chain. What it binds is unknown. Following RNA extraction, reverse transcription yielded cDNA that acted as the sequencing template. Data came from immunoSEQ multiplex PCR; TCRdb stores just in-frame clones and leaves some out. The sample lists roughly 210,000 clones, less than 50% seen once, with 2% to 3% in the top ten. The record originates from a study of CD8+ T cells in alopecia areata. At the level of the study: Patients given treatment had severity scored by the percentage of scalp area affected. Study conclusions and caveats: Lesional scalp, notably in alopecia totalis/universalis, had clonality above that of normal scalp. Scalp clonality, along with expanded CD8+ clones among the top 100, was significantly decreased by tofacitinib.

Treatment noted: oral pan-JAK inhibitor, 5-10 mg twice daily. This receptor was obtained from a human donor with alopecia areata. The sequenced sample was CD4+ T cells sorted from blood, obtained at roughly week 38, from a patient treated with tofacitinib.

CDR3 residues: CASSRGLAGTNTGELFF. For the CDR3, the DNA is TGCGCCAGCAGCCGCGGACTAGCGGGAACGAACACCGGGGAGCTGTTTTTT. The chain employs TRBV5-1 and TRBJ2-2, with 12 nucleotides matching TRBD2. Germline V gives CDR1 SGHRS, CDR2 YFSETQ. V was pared by 4 bases and J by 0 bases, with 4 bases of the junction left unmatched. The CDR3 length is 17 residues.